These 13 T cell receptor beta chains came from one sample sequenced in a study of multiple sclerosis patients with progressive multifocal leukoencephalopathy. Time point denoted: about a year of natalizumab therapy. Some clones are missing from TCRdb's copy, which holds only in-frame ones; the method was immunoSEQ multiplex PCR. There are more than 20,000 clones in the sample; roughly 90% occur only once, and 2% to 2.5% lies in the top ten. The sample consisted of PBMCs, taken from a patient treated with natalizumab. These receptor sequences come from a young man with multiple sclerosis.

V usage is TRBV4-3 and J usage is TRBJ1-5, with 7 positions matching TRBD1. With 0 bases clipped from V and 3 bases from J, the junction kept 5 bases outside the gene matches. The CDR3 contains 16 residues. Germline lookup yields CDR1 LGHNA and CDR2 YSLEER. CDR3 sequence reads: CASSQDKGAINQPQHF. CDR3 bases: TGCGCCAGCAGCCAAGATAAGGGGGCTATCAATCAGCCCCAGCATTTT.

This chain uses TRBV6-5 with TRBJ1-3; tentative D call: TRBD1 (5 bases). V gave up 0 bases and J gave up 4 bases, with 10 bases separating them. Looked up from germline, CDR1 is MNHEY and CDR2 is SVGAGI. The CDR3 is 15 residues long. CDR3 sequence reads: CASSYSGGTGNTIYF. The CDR3 coding sequence is TGTGCCAGCAGTTACTCAGGAGGGACGGGAAACACCATATATTTT.

The V and J genes are TRBV11-2 and TRBJ2-2; D is perhaps TRBD2 (6 bases). CDR3 size: 16 residues. Trimming stripped 5 bases from V and 0 bases from J, with 13 bases between. Germline V CDR1 and CDR2: SGHAT, FQNNGV. The CDR3 nucleotides are TGTGCCAGCAGCCACTCCGGGGGTCCGAACACCGGGGAGCTGTTTTTT. Translation gives CASSHSGGPNTGELFF.

V gene TRBV13 combines with J gene TRBJ2-3, with TRBD2 matching over 11 bases. With 5 bases clipped from V and 9 bases from J, the junction kept 10 bases outside the gene matches. There are 15 residues in the CDR3. CDR1 is PRHDT, CDR2 FYEKMQ, per germline (reference sequence). CDR3 sequence: CASSLRTSGSLTQYF. CDR3 DNA: TGTGCCAGCAGCCTCCGGACTAGCGGGTCCCTAACGCAGTATTTT.

The V gene is TRBV23-1, the J gene TRBJ2-7; D might be TRBD2 (6 bases). TRBV23-1 is filed as an ORF, its function uncertain. Trimming cost V 3 bases and J 4 bases, with 13 bases left between them. The CDR3 has 14 residues. CDR3 region: CASSQVCGMYEQYV. The CDR3 region has the DNA TGCGCCAGCAGTCAGGTATGCGGGATGTACGAGCAGTACGTC.

The chain recombines TRBV4-3 with TRBJ2-1; 7 bases match TRBD2. Germline CDR1 is LGHNA and CDR2 is YSLEER. The trim removed 4 bases at V and 4 bases at J, leaving 10 bases unmatched. This CDR3 is 16 amino acids long. CDR3 protein: CASSPRPGGIYNEQFF. The CDR3 coding sequence is TGCGCCAGCAGCCCAAGGCCCGGGGGGATATACAATGAGCAGTTCTTC.

CDR3 protein: CASSQDTHGTSYTGELFF. DNA for the CDR3: TGCGCCAGCAGCCAAGACACTCACGGGACTAGTTATACCGGGGAGCTGTTTTTT. The rearrangement joins TRBV4-3 to TRBJ2-2, with 8 nucleotides matching TRBD2. This CDR3 is built from 18 residues. V shed 0 bases and J 5 bases; nucleotides not matched to a gene: 11. From germline, CDR1 is LGHNA and CDR2 YSLEER.

This chain links TRBV4-1 with TRBJ2-1, with 9 bases matching TRBD2. Germline values: CDR1 MGHRA, CDR2 YSYEKL. CDR3 length equals 16 residues. V trimming: 1 base; J trimming: 5 bases; junction bases outside the gene matches: 6. Here the CDR3 DNA reads TGCGCCAGCAGCCAAGTTAGCGGGAGAAGAAACAATGAGCAGTTCTTC. This sequence encodes CASSQVSGRRNNEQFF.

The genes are TRBV5-1 and TRBJ2-1; possibly TRBD1 for D (6 bases). The germline V gene encodes CDR1 SGHRS and CDR2 YFSETQ. CDR3 size: 14 residues. Between the trimmed V and J ends, which lost 2 bases and 7 bases, there was a span of 13 bases. This chain's CDR3 is CASSFGARGNEQFF. CDR3 in DNA: TGCGCCAGCAGCTTCGGCGCGAGGGGGAATGAGCAGTTCTTC.

The chain recombines TRBV5-6 with TRBJ1-1, with TRBD1 matching over 10 bases. This CDR3 comprises 15 residues. The germline gives CDR1 SGHDT, CDR2 YYEEEE. Trimming took 3 bases from V and 2 from J; bases not matched to a gene: 4. The CDR3 nucleotides read TGTGCCAGCAGCTGGATGACAGGGGGCAACACTGAAGCTTTCTTT. The encoded protein is CASSWMTGGNTEAFF. Supplemented by reference TRBV5-6 and TRBJ1-1, the full variable domain reads DAGVTQSPTHLIKTRGQQVTLRCSPKSGHDTVSWYQQALGQGPQFIFQYYEEEERQRGNFPDRFSGHQFPNYSSELNVNALLLGDSALYLCASSWMTGGNTEAFFGQGTRLTVV.

The chain recombines TRBV29-1 with TRBJ1-3; D gene uncertain. The CDR3 spans 12 residues. V lost 4 bases to trimming and J lost 6 bases, with 10 bases between them. Germline-derived CDR1 and CDR2 are SQVTM and ANQGSEA. In DNA, the CDR3 is TGCAGCGTTGTGGGCCAGACAAACACCATATATTTT. It codes for CSVVGQTNTIYF.

The V call is TRBV7-7, the J call TRBJ2-3; D gene uncertain. Germline assignment: CDR1 SSHAT and CDR2 FNYEAQ (reference sequence). CDR3 length equals 13 residues. V lost 1 base to trimming and J lost 2 bases, with 4 bases between them. The CDR3 is CASSLDSTDTQYF. The DNA for the CDR3 is TGTGCCAGCAGCTTAGACTCCACAGATACGCAGTATTTT.

This clone has a single count. This sequence joins TRBV10-3 and TRBJ2-7; a possible D gene is TRBD1 (6 bases). CDR3 length: 14 amino acids. The germline gives CDR1 ENHRY, CDR2 SYGVKD. The V end lost 3 bases, the J end lost 1 base, and 10 bases lay between the germline ends. The CDR3 DNA reads TGTGCCATCAGTGACCCCGGACAGTCCTACGAGCAGTACTTC. Translated, it gives CAISDPGQSYEQYF.